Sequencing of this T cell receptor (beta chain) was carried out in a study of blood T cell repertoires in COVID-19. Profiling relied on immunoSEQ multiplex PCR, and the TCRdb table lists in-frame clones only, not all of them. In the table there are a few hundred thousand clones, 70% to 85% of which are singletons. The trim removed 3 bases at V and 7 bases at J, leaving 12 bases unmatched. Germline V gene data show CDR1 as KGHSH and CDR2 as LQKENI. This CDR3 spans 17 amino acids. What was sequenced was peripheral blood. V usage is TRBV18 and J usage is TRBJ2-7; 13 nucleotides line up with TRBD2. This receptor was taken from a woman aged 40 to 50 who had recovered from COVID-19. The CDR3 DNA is TGTGCCAGCTCACCCAAAGGGACTAGCGGGGCCTGGGGAGAGCAGTACTTC. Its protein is CASSPKGTSGAWGEQYF.